The clone carrying this T cell receptor beta chain was seen more than once but under ten times. The antigen remains undetermined. TCRdb called the reads again in MiXCR, with one record for every CDR3 protein. Of approximately 150,000 distinct CDR3 sequences in the sample, less than 25% were seen once. The data originate from a study of T cell repertoires in cytomegalovirus infection. Looking at the study overall: Newly reported HLA-C-restricted and thoroughly characterized HLA-B-restricted CMV epitopes were employed. The public TCR beta signatures pointed to both CMV infection and matching HLA type. Whole-study findings and limits: Dominating the ex vivo response were HLA-C-restricted CMV-specific TCR beta clonotypes.

Germline V gives CDR1 SGHVS, CDR2 FQNEAQ. V lost 4 bases and J lost 4; bases outside the gene matches: 8. The CDR3 is 16 residues long. The V and J genes are TRBV7-8 and TRBJ2-1, with 9 bases fitting TRBD2. The origin of this receptor is a human donor in good health (CMV status not recorded). Some clones in this sample may be carry-over from other donors' samples. Sequenced here: CD8+ T cells from cultured PBMCs, sampled from culture after CMV antigen stimulation. CDR3 residues: CASSYRAGGNYNEQFF. Written as DNA, the CDR3 is TGTGCCAGCAGCTATCGAGCGGGGGGAAATTACAATGAGCAGTTCTTC.